This T cell receptor beta chain comes out of a study of human T cells and chemical hapten exposure. Each CDR3 protein is one row after TCRdb ran MiXCR on the RACE reads. The sample holds 60,000 to 65,000 distinct CDR3 sequences, approximately 10% seen once. Noted time point: patch test 3, about 24 weeks after DPC sensitization. Documented treatment: therapeutic diphenylcyclopropenone sensitization with weekly scalp DPC. Participating donors were patients with alopecia, aged 18 to 70 years, considered appropriate candidates for DPC. Germline lookup yields CDR1 SGHAT and CDR2 FQNNGV. V was cut by 5 bases and J by 5 bases, with 15 bases left in between. This CDR3 has 14 amino acids.

This sequence originates from a woman aged 25-40 years with alopecia areata. Some clones in this sample may be carry-over from other donors' samples. Sequenced here: whole blood, sampled in connection with sensitization to the hapten diphenylcyclopropenone (DPC). V and J are TRBV11-2 and TRBJ2-5; D call uncertain. This chain's CDR3 is CASSVPERSETQYF. CDR3 nucleotides: TGTGCCAGCAGCGTCCCCGAGAGATCGGAGACCCAGTACTTC.